The clone carrying this TCR beta chain has more than one count but fewer than ten. What it binds is not known. This entry belongs to a study of human T cells and chemical hapten exposure. Study-level background: Affected patients, primarily female, had alopecia areata, totalis or universalis. Findings of the study overall: Expanded TCRs made up significantly more big CDR3 similarity clusters than controls did. Alopecia affected the donors, so their immune response may differ from healthy people's.

Library preparation tagged each individual cDNA molecule with a unique molecular identifier. TCRdb re-analysed the RACE reads in MiXCR, keeping a single row per CDR3 protein. This sample carries some 400,000 distinct CDR3 sequences, 4.5% to 5.5% of them seen once, and the ten largest clones take 2.6%. There are 11 residues in the CDR3. Germline V gene lookup returns CDR1 SNHLY and CDR2 FYNNEI. Trimming stripped 3 bases from V and 14 bases from J, with 13 bases between. The sample's time point: pre-sensitization, week 0. The treatment: therapeutic diphenylcyclopropenone sensitization with weekly scalp DPC.

The gene calls are TRBV2 and TRBJ1-1; the D gene is possibly TRBD1 (5 bases). The TCR originated in a woman aged 45-65 years with alopecia areata. Some clones in this sample may be carry-over from other donors' samples. The material sequenced was whole blood, taken in connection with sensitization to the hapten diphenylcyclopropenone (DPC). CDR3: CASSDVGHWFF. CDR3 coding DNA: TGTGCCAGCAGTGACGTGGGGCATTGGTTCTTT.